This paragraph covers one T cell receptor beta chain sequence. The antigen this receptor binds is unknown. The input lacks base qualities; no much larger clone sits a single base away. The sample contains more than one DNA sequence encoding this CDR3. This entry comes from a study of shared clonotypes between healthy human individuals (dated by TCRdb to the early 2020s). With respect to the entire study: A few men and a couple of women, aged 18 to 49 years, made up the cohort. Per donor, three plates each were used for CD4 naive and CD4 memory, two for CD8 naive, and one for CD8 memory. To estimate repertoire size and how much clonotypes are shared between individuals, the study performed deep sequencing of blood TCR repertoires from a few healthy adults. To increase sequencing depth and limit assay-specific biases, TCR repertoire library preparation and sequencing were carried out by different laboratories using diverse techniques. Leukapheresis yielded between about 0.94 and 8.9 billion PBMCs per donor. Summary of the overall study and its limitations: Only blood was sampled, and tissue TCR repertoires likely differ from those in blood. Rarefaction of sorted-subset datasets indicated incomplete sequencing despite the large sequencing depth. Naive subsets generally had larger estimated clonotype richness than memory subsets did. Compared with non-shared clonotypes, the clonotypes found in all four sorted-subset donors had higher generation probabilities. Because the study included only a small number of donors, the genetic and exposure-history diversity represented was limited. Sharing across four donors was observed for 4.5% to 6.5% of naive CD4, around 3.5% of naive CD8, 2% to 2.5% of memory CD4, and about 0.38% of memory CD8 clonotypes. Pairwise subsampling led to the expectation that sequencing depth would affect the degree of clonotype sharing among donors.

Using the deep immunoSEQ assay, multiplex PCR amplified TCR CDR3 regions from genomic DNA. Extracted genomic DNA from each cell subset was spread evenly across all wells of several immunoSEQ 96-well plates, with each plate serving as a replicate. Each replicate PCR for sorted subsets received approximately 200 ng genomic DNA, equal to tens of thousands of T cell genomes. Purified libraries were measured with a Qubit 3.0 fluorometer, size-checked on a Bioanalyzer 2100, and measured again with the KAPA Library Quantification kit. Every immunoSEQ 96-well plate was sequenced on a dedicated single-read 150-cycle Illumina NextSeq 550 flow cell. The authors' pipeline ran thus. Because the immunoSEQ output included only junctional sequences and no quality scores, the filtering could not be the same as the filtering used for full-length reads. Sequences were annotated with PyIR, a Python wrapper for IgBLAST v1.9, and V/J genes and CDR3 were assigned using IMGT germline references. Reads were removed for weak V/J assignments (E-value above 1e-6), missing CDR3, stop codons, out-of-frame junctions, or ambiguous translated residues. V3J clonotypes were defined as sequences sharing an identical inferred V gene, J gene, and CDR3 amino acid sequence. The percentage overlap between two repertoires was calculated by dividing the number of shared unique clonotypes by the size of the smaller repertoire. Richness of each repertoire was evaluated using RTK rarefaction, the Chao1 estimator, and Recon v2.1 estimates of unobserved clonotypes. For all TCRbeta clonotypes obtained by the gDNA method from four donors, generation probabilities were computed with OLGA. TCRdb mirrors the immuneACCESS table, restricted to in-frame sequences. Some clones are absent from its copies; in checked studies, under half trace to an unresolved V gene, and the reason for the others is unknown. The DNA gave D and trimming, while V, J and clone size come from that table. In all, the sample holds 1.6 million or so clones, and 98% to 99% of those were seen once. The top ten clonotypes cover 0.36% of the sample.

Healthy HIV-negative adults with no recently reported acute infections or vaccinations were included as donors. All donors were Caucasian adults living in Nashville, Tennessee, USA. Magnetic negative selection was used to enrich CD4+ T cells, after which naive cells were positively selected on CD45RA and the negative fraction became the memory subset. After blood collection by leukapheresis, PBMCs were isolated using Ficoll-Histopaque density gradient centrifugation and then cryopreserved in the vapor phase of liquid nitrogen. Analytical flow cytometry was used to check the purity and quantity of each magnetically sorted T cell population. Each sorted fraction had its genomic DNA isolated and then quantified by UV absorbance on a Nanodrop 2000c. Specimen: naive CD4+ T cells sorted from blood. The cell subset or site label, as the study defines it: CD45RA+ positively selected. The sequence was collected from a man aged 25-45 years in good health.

In nucleotides, the sequence is TGTGCCAGCAGCGTCCGGACTAGCGGTTACAATGAGCAGTTCTTC. Protein translation: CASSVRTSGYNEQFF. The chain joins TRBV9 to TRBJ2-1, with 10 central nucleotides matching TRBD2. Compared with germline, V lacks 2 bases and J lacks 4 bases; bases without a gene match: 3. Via the germline V gene, CDR1 is SGDLS and CDR2 YYNGEE. The CDR3 contains 15 residues, cysteine and phenylalanine counted. The DNA shown is the 45-base CDR3, in frame from base 1.